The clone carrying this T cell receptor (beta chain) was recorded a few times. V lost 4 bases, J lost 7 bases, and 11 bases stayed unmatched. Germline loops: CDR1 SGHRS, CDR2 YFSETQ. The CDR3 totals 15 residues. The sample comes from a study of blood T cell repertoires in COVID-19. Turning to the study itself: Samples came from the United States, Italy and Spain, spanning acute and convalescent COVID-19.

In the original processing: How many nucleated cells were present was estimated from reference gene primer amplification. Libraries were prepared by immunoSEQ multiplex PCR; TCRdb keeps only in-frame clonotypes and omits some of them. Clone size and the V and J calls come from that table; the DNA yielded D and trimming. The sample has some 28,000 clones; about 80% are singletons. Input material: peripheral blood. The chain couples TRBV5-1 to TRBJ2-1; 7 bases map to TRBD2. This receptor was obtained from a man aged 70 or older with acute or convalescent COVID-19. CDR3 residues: CASSRTGGSGNEQFF. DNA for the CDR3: TGCGCCAGCAGCCGTACTGGCGGGAGTGGGAATGAGCAGTTCTTC.